These T cell receptor beta chains were read from a single sample in a study of blood T cell repertoires in COVID-19. Profiled with immunoSEQ multiplex PCR; TCRdb holds only in-frame clones, not every one. The sample consists of 250,000 or so clones, more than 75% of them appearing once. The material sequenced was peripheral blood. Receptor source: a woman between 40 and 55 years old who had recovered from COVID-19. CDR3s include the opening cysteine and the closing phenylalanine or tryptophan. The D gene is left open where the match is weak. Where a row states a size, it is once, few, many or the class of an expanded clone; other rows omit it.

v_gene	j_gene	d_gene	abundance	CDR3nt	CDR3aa
TRBV13	TRBJ2-7	TRBD2	-	TGTGCCAGCAGCTTAGCTAGCGGGGGATACGAGCAGTACTTC	CASSLASGGYEQYF
TRBV2	TRBJ1-1	-	-	TGTGCCAGCAGTAACGAGGTGAACACTGAAGCTTTCTTT	CASSNEVNTEAFF
TRBV15	TRBJ2-1	TRBD1	-	TGTGCCACCAGCCGATACAGGGGGTCCTACAATGAGCAGTTCTTC	CATSRYRGSYNEQFF
TRBV9	TRBJ1-1	-	-	TGTGCCAGCAGCGTAGGTGGGCGGGACACTGAAGCTTTCTTT	CASSVGGRDTEAFF
TRBV30	TRBJ1-3	-	-	TGTGCCTGGAGTGTCTACGGGGCAGGGGAAAACACCATATATTTT	CAWSVYGAGENTIYF
TRBV2	TRBJ1-2	TRBD1	few	TGTGCCGCACAGGGGGGTGGCTACACCTTC	CAAQGGGYTF
TRBV7-9	TRBJ1-2	-	-	TGTGCCAGCAGCTCGACAGACGGCTACACCTTC	CASSSTDGYTF
TRBV5-4	TRBJ2-1	-	once	TGTGCCAGCAGCTCAAGACCAGCGGATGAGCAGTTCTTC	CASSSRPADEQFF
TRBV25-1	TRBJ2-7	TRBD2	-	TGTGCCAGCAGCTGGGGGGGGGACGAGCAGTACTTC	CASSWGGDEQYF
TRBV5-1	TRBJ1-1	-	-	TGCGCCAGCCGTAATCAGGGGCCGTCTGAAGCTTTCTTT	CASRNQGPSEAFF
TRBV2	TRBJ2-3	-	-	TGTGCCAGCAGTGTGTTGGGCCGCACAGATACGCAGTATTTT	CASSVLGRTDTQYF
TRBV6-5	TRBJ1-6	-	-	TGTGCCAGCAGCGTTAGGGGCCTGCGGAATTCACCCCTCCACTTT	CASSVRGLRNSPLHF
TRBV24-1	TRBJ2-2	TRBD1	-	TGTGCCACCAGTGACCCTGGACAGGGGCCCACCGGGGAGCTGTTTTTT	CATSDPGQGPTGELFF
TRBV5-4	TRBJ1-2	-	-	TGTGCCAGCAGCTTGGCAGGAGGCTATGGCTACACCTTC	CASSLAGGYGYTF
TRBV14	TRBJ2-1	-	-	TGTGCCAGCAGCCAAGGGCGGCAGGGCGCCTACAATGAGCAGTTCTTC	CASSQGRQGAYNEQFF
TRBV2	TRBJ2-3	TRBD1	-	TGTGCCAGCATGACTGGGACAGATCGCCCAGATACGCAGTATTTT	CASMTGTDRPDTQYF
TRBV19	TRBJ2-1	TRBD2	-	TGTGCCAGTAGTATGTGGTCCGCGGGGGGGCCCGGGGAGCAGTTCTTC	CASSMWSAGGPGEQFF
TRBV19	TRBJ1-4	-	-	TGTGCCAGTAGTATGTACGGAACTAATGAAAAACTGTTTTTT	CASSMYGTNEKLFF
TRBV5-1	TRBJ2-1	-	-	TGCGCCAGCAGCTTCGCAGCCTACAATGAGCAGTTCTTC	CASSFAAYNEQFF
TRBV19	TRBJ1-5	-	once	TGTGCCAGTACCCCGGGGGGTAGAGGTCAGCCCCAGCATTTT	CASTPGGRGQPQHF
TRBV5-5	TRBJ1-5	-	-	TGTGCCAGCAGCCCCCAGGTCGGAGGTCAGCCCCAGCATTTT	CASSPQVGGQPQHF
TRBV19	TRBJ2-1	-	-	TGTGCCAGTAGTATGTGGGGGCAAATCGAAGATGAGCAGTTCTTC	CASSMWGQIEDEQFF
TRBV7-8	TRBJ1-2	-	-	TGTGCCAGCAGCTTACCAGGGGTCCCTTGGGGCTACACCTTC	CASSLPGVPWGYTF
TRBV18	TRBJ2-7	TRBD1	-	TGTGCCAGCTCACCATTTCGGGACAGTTCCTACGAGCAGTACTTC	CASSPFRDSSYEQYF
TRBV18	TRBJ1-2	TRBD1	-	TGTGCCAGCTCACCCGGGACAGGGATCGATGGCTACACCTTC	CASSPGTGIDGYTF
TRBV5-1	TRBJ1-1	-	-	TGCGCCAGCAGCTTGAGCAGGTCGGGAGGGACTGAAGCTTTCTTT	CASSLSRSGGTEAFF
TRBV7-2	TRBJ1-2	-	-	TGTGCCAGCAGCGCGGGCTCGGGTTATGGCTACACCTTC	CASSAGSGYGYTF
TRBV30	TRBJ1-1	-	-	TGTGCCTGGAGTGGCCAGGTGAACACTGAAGCTTTCTTT	CAWSGQVNTEAFF
TRBV5-5	TRBJ1-3	TRBD1	few	TGTGCCAGCAGCCCTGGGACAGGCTCTGGAAACACCATATATTTT	CASSPGTGSGNTIYF
TRBV7-7	TRBJ1-1	TRBD1	-	TGTGCCAGCAGCTTAGACAGGGGAACTGAAGCTTTCTTT	CASSLDRGTEAFF
TRBV30	TRBJ2-1	TRBD2	-	TGTGCCTGGAGTTCGGGCGGGGGGATCAATGAGCAGTTCTTC	CAWSSGGGINEQFF
TRBV5-1	TRBJ2-5	TRBD2	many	TGCGCCAGCAGGCGGGGGACGCAAGAGACCCAGTACTTC	CASRRGTQETQYF